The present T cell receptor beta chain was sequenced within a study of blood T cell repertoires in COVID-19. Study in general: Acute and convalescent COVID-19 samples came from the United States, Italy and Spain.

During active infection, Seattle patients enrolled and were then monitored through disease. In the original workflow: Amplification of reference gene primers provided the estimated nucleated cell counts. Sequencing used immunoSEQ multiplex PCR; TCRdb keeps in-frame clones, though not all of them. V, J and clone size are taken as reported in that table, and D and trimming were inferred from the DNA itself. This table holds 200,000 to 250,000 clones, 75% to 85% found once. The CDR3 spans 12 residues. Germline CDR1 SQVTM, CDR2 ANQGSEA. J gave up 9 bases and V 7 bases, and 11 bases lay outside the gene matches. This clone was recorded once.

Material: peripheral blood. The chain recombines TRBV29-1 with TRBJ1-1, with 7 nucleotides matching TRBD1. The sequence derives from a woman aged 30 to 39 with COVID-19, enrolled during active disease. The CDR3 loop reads CSALNNRGKAFF. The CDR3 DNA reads TGCAGCGCCCTAAATAACAGGGGAAAAGCTTTCTTT.